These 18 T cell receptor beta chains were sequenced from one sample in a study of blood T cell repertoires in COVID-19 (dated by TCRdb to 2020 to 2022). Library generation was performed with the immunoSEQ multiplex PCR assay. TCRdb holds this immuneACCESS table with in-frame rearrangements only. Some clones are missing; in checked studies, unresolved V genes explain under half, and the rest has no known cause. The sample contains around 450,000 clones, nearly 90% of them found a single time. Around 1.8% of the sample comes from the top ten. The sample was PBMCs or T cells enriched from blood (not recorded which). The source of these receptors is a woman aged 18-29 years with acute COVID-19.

The CDR3 sequence: CASSVDREDTQYF. Written as DNA, the CDR3 is TGTGCCAGCAGTGTGGACAGGGAGGATACGCAGTATTTT. The chain has TRBV2 and TRBJ2-3; 8 nucleotides agree with TRBD1. The length of the CDR3 is 13 residues. Germline V gene lookup returns CDR1 SNHLY and CDR2 FYNNEI. The trim removed 4 bases at V and 6 bases at J, leaving 3 bases unmatched.

The CDR3 region is CAISESQGSNYGYTF. The DNA for the CDR3 is TGTGCCATCAGTGAGTCCCAGGGATCTAACTATGGCTACACCTTC. The chain is built from TRBV10-3 and TRBJ1-2, with D perhaps matching TRBD1 (5 bases). The germline gives CDR1 ENHRY, CDR2 SYGVKD. The CDR3 sequence is 15 residues long. With 0 bases removed from V and 0 bases from J, the gap between germline ends came to 8 bases.

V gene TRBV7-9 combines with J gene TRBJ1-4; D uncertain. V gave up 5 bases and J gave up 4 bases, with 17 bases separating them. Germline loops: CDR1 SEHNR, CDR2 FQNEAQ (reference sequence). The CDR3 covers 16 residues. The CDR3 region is CASSTGLLENNEKLFF. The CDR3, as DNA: TGTGCCAGCAGCACCGGGTTGCTTGAAAATAATGAAAAACTGTTTTTT. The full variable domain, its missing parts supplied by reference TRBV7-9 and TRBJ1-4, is DTGVSQNPRHKITKRGQNVTFRCDPISEHNRLYWYRQTLGQGPEFLTYFQNEAQLEKSRLLSDRFSAERPKGSFSTLEIQRTEQGDSAMYLCASSTGLLENNEKLFFGSGTQLSVL.

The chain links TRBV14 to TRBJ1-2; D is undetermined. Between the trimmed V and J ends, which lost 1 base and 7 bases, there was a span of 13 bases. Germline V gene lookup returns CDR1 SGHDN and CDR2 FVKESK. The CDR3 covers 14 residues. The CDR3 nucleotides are TGTGCCAGCAGCCAAGCACGGTATTCTGGTGGCTACACCTTC. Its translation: CASSQARYSGGYTF.

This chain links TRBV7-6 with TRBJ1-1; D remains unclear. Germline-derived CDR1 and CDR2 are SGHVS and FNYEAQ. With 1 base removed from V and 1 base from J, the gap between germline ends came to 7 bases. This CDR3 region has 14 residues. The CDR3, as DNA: TGTGCCAGCAGCTTAGGCCAGGCGAACACTGAAGCTTTCTTT. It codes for CASSLGQANTEAFF. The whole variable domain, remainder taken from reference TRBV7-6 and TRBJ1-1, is GAGVSQSPRYKVTKRGQDVALRCDPISGHVSLYWYRQALGQGPEFLTYFNYEAQQDKSGLPNDRFSAERPEGSISTLTIQRTEQRDSAMYRCASSLGQANTEAFFGQGTRLTVV.

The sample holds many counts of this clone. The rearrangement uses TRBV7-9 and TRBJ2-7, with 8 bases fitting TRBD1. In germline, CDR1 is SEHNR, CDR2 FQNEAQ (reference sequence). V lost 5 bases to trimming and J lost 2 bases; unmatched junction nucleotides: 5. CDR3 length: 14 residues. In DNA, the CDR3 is TGTGCCAGCAGCGGGGACAGGTTAGCCTACGAGCAGTACTTC. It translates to CASSGDRLAYEQYF.

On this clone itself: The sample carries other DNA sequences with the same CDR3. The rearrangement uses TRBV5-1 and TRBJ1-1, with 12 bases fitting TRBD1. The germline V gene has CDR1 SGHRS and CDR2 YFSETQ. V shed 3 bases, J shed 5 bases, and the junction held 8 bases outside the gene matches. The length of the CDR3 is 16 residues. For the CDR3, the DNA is TGCGCCAGCAGCTCGGGGACAGGGGGCTCGAATACTGAAGCTTTCTTT. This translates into CASSSGTGGSNTEAFF.

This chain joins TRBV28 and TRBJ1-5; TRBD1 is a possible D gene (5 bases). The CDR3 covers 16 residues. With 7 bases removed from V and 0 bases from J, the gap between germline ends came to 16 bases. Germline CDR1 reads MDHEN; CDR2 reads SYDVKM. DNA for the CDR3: TGTGCCAGCATCGTTGGGGGGTTCTATAGCAATCAGCCCCAGCATTTT. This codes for CASIVGGFYSNQPQHF.

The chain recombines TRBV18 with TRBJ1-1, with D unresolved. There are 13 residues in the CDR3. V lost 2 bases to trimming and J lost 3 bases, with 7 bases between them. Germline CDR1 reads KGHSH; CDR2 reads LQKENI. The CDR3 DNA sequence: TGTGCCAGCTCACCATCGTCGGACACTGAAGCTTTCTTT. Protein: CASSPSSDTEAFF.

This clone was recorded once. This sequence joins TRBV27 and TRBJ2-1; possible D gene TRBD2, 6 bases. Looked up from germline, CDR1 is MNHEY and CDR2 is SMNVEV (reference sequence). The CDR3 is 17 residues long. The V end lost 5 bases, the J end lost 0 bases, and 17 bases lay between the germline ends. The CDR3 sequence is CASSQYPRRGSYNEQFF. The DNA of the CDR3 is TGTGCCAGCAGTCAATACCCTCGGCGGGGCTCCTACAATGAGCAGTTCTTC.

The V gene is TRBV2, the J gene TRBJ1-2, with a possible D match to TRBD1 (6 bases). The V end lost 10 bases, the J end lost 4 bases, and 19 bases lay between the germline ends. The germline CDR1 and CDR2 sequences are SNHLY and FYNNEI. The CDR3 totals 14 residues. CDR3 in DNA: TGTGCCACCCATAGGCAGGGGTTGGTCTATGGCTACACCTTC. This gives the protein CATHRQGLVYGYTF.

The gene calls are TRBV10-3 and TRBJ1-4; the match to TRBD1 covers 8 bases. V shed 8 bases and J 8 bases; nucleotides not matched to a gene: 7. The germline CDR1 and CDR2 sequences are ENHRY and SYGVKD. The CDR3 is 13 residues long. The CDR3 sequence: CAIGRGLGEKLFF. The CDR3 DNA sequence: TGTGCCATCGGCAGGGGGCTGGGGGAAAAACTGTTTTTT.

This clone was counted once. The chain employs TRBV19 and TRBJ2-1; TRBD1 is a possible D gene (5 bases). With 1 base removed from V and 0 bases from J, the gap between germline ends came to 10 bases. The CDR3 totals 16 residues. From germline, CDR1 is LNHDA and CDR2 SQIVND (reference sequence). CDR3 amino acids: CASSIASGFSYNEQFF. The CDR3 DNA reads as TGTGCCAGTAGTATAGCGTCAGGGTTCTCCTACAATGAGCAGTTCTTC.

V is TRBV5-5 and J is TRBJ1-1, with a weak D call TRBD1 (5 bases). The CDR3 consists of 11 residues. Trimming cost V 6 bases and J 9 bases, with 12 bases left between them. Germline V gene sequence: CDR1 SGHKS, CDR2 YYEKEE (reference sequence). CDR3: CASTDSTKAFF. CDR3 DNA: TGTGCCAGCACTGACAGCACCAAAGCTTTCTTT.

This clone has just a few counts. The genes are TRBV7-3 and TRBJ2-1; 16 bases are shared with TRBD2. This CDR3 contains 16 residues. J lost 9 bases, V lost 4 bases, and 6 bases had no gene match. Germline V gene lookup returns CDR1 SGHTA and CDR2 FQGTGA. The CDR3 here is CASSSGLAGGQGEQFF. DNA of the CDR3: TGTGCCAGCAGCTCGGGACTAGCGGGGGGGCAGGGTGAGCAGTTCTTC.

CDR3 nucleotides: TGTGCCAGCTCACCATCCGGTAGCGGGGACACAGATACGCAGTATTTT. Amino acids: CASSPSGSGDTDTQYF. J is TRBJ2-3 and V is TRBV18; TRBD2 aligns across 8 bases. The germline V gene encodes CDR1 KGHSH and CDR2 LQKENI. With V trimmed by 2 bases and J by 2 bases, 6 bases remained unmatched. The length of the CDR3 is 16 residues.

The CDR3 spells CASSIRWGGDTQYF. CDR3 DNA sequence: TGTGCCAGTAGTATCCGGTGGGGGGGAGATACGCAGTATTTT. V usage is TRBV19 and J usage is TRBJ2-3; the match to TRBD2 covers 7 bases. The V and J ends lost 3 bases and 5 bases, in that order; junction bases with no gene match: 5. The CDR3 has 14 residues. Germline lookup yields CDR1 LNHDA and CDR2 SQIVND (reference sequence). Full variable domain (remainder filled in from reference TRBV19 and TRBJ2-3): DGGITQSPKYLFRKEGQNVTLSCEQNLNHDAMYWYRQDPGQGLRLIYYSQIVNDFQKGDIAEGYSVSREKKESFPLTVTSAQKNPTAFYLCASSIRWGGDTQYFGPGTRLTVL.

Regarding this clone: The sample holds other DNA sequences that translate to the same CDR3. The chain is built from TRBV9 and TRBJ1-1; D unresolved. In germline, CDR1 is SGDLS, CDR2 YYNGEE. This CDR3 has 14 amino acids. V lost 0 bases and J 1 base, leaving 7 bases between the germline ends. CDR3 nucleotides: TGTGCCAGCAGCGTAGAGGCGGGGAACACTGAAGCTTTCTTT. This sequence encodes CASSVEAGNTEAFF.